These 17 T cell receptor beta chains originate from one sample sequenced in a study of beta chain features in type 1 diabetes. Of the isolated RNA, all was reverse transcribed, and so the sequenced material was expressed TCRB transcripts. Assay: immunoSEQ multiplex PCR; the TCRdb copy retains only in-frame clones and omits some. There are around 330,000 clones in the sample; approximately 10% occur only once, and about 0.014% lies in the top ten. Sequenced: naive CD4+ T cells from blood. The source is a woman younger than 45 in good health.

This clone came up a few times. The chain recombines TRBV5-1 with TRBJ2-1; tentative D call: TRBD2 (6 bases). The CDR3 extends over 13 amino acids. The V end was cut by 3 bases, the J end by 9 bases, with 13 bases between. The V gene's germline CDR1 is SGHRS and CDR2 YFSETQ. The CDR3 bases are TGCGCCAGCAGCTCGGGGGAGCCGGGTGAGCAGTTCTTC. Translation gives CASSSGEPGEQFF.

The rearrangement links TRBV7-9 to TRBJ2-1; the match to TRBD2 covers 13 bases. V lost 5 bases, J lost 5 bases, and 9 bases stayed unmatched. This CDR3 spans 17 amino acids. Germline lookup yields CDR1 SEHNR and CDR2 FQNEAQ (reference sequence). Here the CDR3 reads CASSPPGTSGVNNEQFF. For the CDR3, the DNA is TGTGCCAGCAGCCCACCGGGGACTAGCGGGGTCAACAATGAGCAGTTCTTC. Full variable domain (rest looked up from reference TRBV7-9 and TRBJ2-1): DTGVSQNPRHKITKRGQNVTFRCDPISEHNRLYWYRQTLGQGPEFLTYFQNEAQLEKSRLLSDRFSAERPKGSFSTLEIQRTEQGDSAMYLCASSPPGTSGVNNEQFFGPGTRLTVL.

With respect to this clone: An end of the junction does not agree with germline; a read error may underlie this. The rearrangement uses TRBV7-3 and TRBJ2-5; 9 bases map to TRBD2. The CDR3 is 15 residues long. CDR1 is SGHTA and CDR2 is FQGTGA in the germline V gene. The CDR3 coding sequence is TGTGCCAGCAGCCTAACCACTAGCGGGCGGGAGACCCAGTACTTC. Translation gives CASSLTTSGRETQYF.

The chain is built from TRBV6-1 and TRBJ2-3; 9 bases are shared with TRBD1. The CDR3 runs to 13 residues. CDR1 and CDR2 from the germline V gene are MNHNS and SASEGT. The V and J ends lost 6 bases and 5 bases, in that order; junction bases with no gene match: 3. As DNA, the CDR3 is TGTGCCAGCAGAAAGGACAGGGGAGATACGCAGTATTTT. Translating gives CASRKDRGDTQYF.

There are a few counts of this clone. The gene calls are TRBV5-6 and TRBJ2-2; 7 positions agree with TRBD2. Germline V gene data show CDR1 as SGHDT and CDR2 as YYEEEE. The CDR3 contains 16 residues. Trimming cost V 4 bases and J 3 bases; bases outside gene matches: 9. The CDR3 sequence is CASSTLPGGDTGELFF. The CDR3 DNA reads TGTGCCAGCAGCACATTACCGGGAGGAGACACCGGGGAGCTGTTTTTT.

The rearrangement uses TRBV4-3 and TRBJ1-5; D is ambiguous. The CDR3 sequence is 13 residues long. Germline-derived CDR1 and CDR2 are LGHNA and YSLEER. The V end lost 0 bases, the J end lost 6 bases, and 6 bases lay between the germline ends. The CDR3 reads CASSQDVSQPQHF. As DNA, the CDR3 is TGCGCCAGCAGCCAAGATGTCTCTCAGCCCCAGCATTTT.

The chain combines TRBV10-2 with TRBJ1-1; D remains ambiguous. Trimming cost V 6 bases and J 1 base, with 6 bases left between them. This CDR3 has 12 amino acids. The germline CDR1 and CDR2 sequences are WSHSY and SAAADI. The CDR3 is CASSSGNTEAFF. For the CDR3, the DNA is TGCGCCAGCAGCTCCGGGAACACTGAAGCTTTCTTT.

There are a few counts of this clone. The chain has TRBV10-3 and TRBJ2-1, with 12 bases lining up with TRBD2. Germline assignment: CDR1 ENHRY and CDR2 SYGVKD. The CDR3 has 15 residues. V shed 2 bases and J 7 bases; nucleotides not matched to a gene: 3. CDR3 sequence reads: CAISERLAGDNEQFF. The CDR3 DNA sequence: TGTGCCATCAGTGAGCGACTAGCGGGAGATAATGAGCAGTTCTTC.

V gene TRBV7-2 combines with J gene TRBJ2-1; 7 bases line up with TRBD2. V lost 3 bases to trimming and J lost 4 bases; unmatched junction nucleotides: 6. Germline values: CDR1 SGHTA, CDR2 FQGNSA. The CDR3 runs to 15 residues. The CDR3 nucleotides read TGTGCCAGCAGCTTTGGCGGGAGAACTTACAATGAGCAGTTCTTC. Its protein is CASSFGGRTYNEQFF.

V and J are TRBV5-1 and TRBJ2-7; the match to TRBD2 covers 7 bases. Germline CDR1 reads SGHRS; CDR2 reads YFSETQ. Losses at the gene ends were 2 bases for V and 0 bases for J; bases not matched to a gene: 2. The CDR3 has 14 amino acids. The CDR3: CASSFASGSYEQYF. CDR3 DNA: TGCGCCAGCAGCTTCGCTAGCGGCTCCTACGAGCAGTACTTC.

This chain connects TRBV5-1 to TRBJ2-5, with 8 bases identical to TRBD2. The germline gives CDR1 SGHRS, CDR2 YFSETQ. With 5 bases clipped from V and 2 bases from J, the junction kept 2 bases outside the gene matches. CDR3 length: 13 amino acids. The CDR3 protein is CASRTSDQETQYF. DNA of the CDR3: TGCGCCAGCAGGACTAGCGATCAAGAGACCCAGTACTTC.

The CDR3 here is CASSLSGPIYEQYF. DNA of the CDR3: TGCGCCAGCAGCTTGAGCGGACCGATCTACGAGCAGTACTTC. The chain links TRBV5-1 to TRBJ2-7, with D tentatively TRBD2 (5 bases). Germline assignment: CDR1 SGHRS and CDR2 YFSETQ. This CDR3 has 14 residues. With 1 base removed from V and 3 bases from J, the gap between germline ends came to 11 bases.

A few counts support this clone. The chain has TRBV7-9 and TRBJ1-2, with 7 nucleotides matching TRBD1. CDR3 length equals 13 residues. V gave up 7 bases and J gave up 6 bases; unmatched junction bases: 8. CDR1 is SEHNR and CDR2 is FQNEAQ in the germline V gene (reference sequence). This CDR3 is CASTYGQADGYTF. In nucleotides, the CDR3 is TGTGCCAGCACCTACGGACAGGCGGATGGCTACACCTTC.

The chain is built from TRBV16 and TRBJ1-2, with a possible D match to TRBD1 (6 bases). The CDR3 spans 16 residues. Germline V gene lookup returns CDR1 KGHSY and CDR2 FQNENV. V was trimmed by 4 bases and J by 0 bases, leaving 15 bases between them. The CDR3: CASSRLTGTPNYGYTF. The CDR3 region has the DNA TGTGCCAGCAGCCGACTGACAGGAACCCCTAACTATGGCTACACCTTC.

The J gene is TRBJ2-5, the V gene TRBV14; 8 nucleotides agree with TRBD2. The CDR3 loop spans 15 amino acids. V trimming: 4 bases; J trimming: 2 bases; junction bases outside the gene matches: 6. CDR1 SGHDN and CDR2 FVKESK come from the germline V gene. CDR3 sequence reads: CASSLLAGGQETQYF. In DNA form, the CDR3 reads TGTGCCAGCAGCCTCCTAGCGGGCGGGCAAGAGACCCAGTACTTC.

This clone was seen a handful of times. The rearrangement links TRBV2 to TRBJ2-5; 9 bases align to TRBD2. Unmatched junction bases numbered 8, after V lost 6 bases and J lost 3 bases. Germline V gene lookup returns CDR1 SNHLY and CDR2 FYNNEI. This CDR3 has 15 amino acids. The chain's CDR3 is CASRGLARTKETQYF. CDR3 bases: TGTGCCAGCAGGGGACTAGCCCGAACCAAAGAGACCCAGTACTTC.

In this sample, this clone turned up a few times. The gene calls are TRBV5-6 and TRBJ2-1, with D possibly TRBD2 on 6 matching bases. The CDR3 has 15 residues. CDR1 and CDR2 from the germline V gene are SGHDT and YYEEEE. V lost 4 bases and J lost 6, with 17 bases in between. The CDR3 coding sequence is TGTGCCAGCAGCGGGGCGGGGTTTGCCGGCAATGAGCAGTTCTTC. It encodes CASSGAGFAGNEQFF.